These T cell receptor beta chains were read from a single sample in a study of identifying expanded T cells in peripheral blood. Produced via immunoSEQ multiplex PCR; TCRdb's table is partial and in-frame only. The profile shows around 100,000 clones, approximately 90% of them singletons. The sequenced sample consisted of blood. The origin of the receptors is a person aged 18 to 75 in good health. The CDR3 runs from the conserved cysteine through the conserved F or W. Each record gives: V gene, J gene, CDR3 protein.

TRBV7-2,TRBJ2-2,CASSADRMANTGELFF
TRBV7-9,TRBJ2-7,CASSSSWEQYF
TRBV4-3,TRBJ1-3,CASSHTRDSGNTIYF
TRBV5-1,TRBJ1-2,CASRIPRGGYTF
TRBV7-2,TRBJ1-1,CASSLAPRGGTEAFF
TRBV11-1,TRBJ2-1,CASSARQGARNEQFF
TRBV19,TRBJ2-7,CASSRQGSYEQYF
TRBV18,TRBJ1-1,CASSPMEGNTEAFF
TRBV7-2,TRBJ1-5,CASPWAGGGPQHF
TRBV7-9,TRBJ2-3,CASSLQADTQYF
TRBV5-6,TRBJ1-6,CASSLAGNNSPLHF
TRBV4-3,TRBJ2-1,CASSQGTGVGNEQFF
TRBV18,TRBJ2-7,CASSPPTYEQYF
TRBV2,TRBJ2-7,CASSFLWTGETYEQYF
TRBV6-6,TRBJ2-3,CASSSRGSITDTQYF
TRBV5-8,TRBJ1-1,CASSLGRVSKHTEAFF
TRBV6-6,TRBJ1-5,CASSSSSSNQPQHF
TRBV15,TRBJ1-3,CATSRAGSAFSGNTIYF
TRBV18,TRBJ1-6,CASSPIGSSVNNSPLHF
TRBV10-1,TRBJ1-5,CASSGTENNQPQHF
TRBV18,TRBJ2-3,CASSRGTGEDTQYF
TRBV4-2,TRBJ1-3,CASSPGTSGNTIYF
TRBV7-9,TRBJ1-4,CASSFRTGQNEKLFF
TRBV6-1,TRBJ2-7,CASTGSRTSFEQYF
TRBV5-1,TRBJ1-2,CASSDLSMDGYTF
TRBV5-6,TRBJ2-7,CASSLGFTETYEQYF
TRBV5-1,TRBJ1-2,CASSLNRGKYGYTF
TRBV9,TRBJ1-2,CASSARTARKTYGYTF
TRBV7-9,TRBJ1-3,CASSQGQGRNTIYF
TRBV30,TRBJ1-5,CAWSWDRGDQPQHF
TRBV7-6,TRBJ1-1,CASSSTPGRGDTEAFF
TRBV10-1,TRBJ2-2,CASSETRQGTGELFF
TRBV7-6,TRBJ2-1,CASSSQTSGGAVYQFF
TRBV19,TRBJ1-5,CASSIDWAGAQPQHF
TRBV7-9,TRBJ2-2,CASSLLAGGPPLNTGELFF
TRBV10-3,TRBJ2-2,CAIQGGITGELFF
TRBV7-6,TRBJ2-5,CASSLRPISGQETQYF
TRBV9,TRBJ2-3,CASSATVPTDTQYF
TRBV11-2,TRBJ2-3,CASSLIAGPSTDTQYF
TRBV11-2,TRBJ2-1,CATRGRGPYNEQFF
TRBV15,TRBJ1-5,CATTSGPGYQPQHF
TRBV7-3,TRBJ1-1,CASSSGLNTEAFF
TRBV29-1,TRBJ2-7,CSVGTSYYEQYF
TRBV6-5,TRBJ2-3,CASKGGSGATDTQYF
TRBV5-1,TRBJ1-1,CASSLVGPMNTEAFF
TRBV5-1,TRBJ1-4,CASMRGSGGNEKLFF
TRBV7-9,TRBJ1-1,CASSRKWGSMNTEAFF
TRBV9,TRBJ2-5,CASSVDAGRALGETQYF
TRBV7-2,TRBJ1-5,CASSDRTGAQPQHF
TRBV7-9,TRBJ2-5,CASSLQRGRETQYF
TRBV6-5,TRBJ1-3,CASSYAPLGGNTIYF
TRBV10-3,TRBJ2-7,CAISRDSYEQYF
TRBV14,TRBJ1-3,CASSLLPQGSGNTIYF